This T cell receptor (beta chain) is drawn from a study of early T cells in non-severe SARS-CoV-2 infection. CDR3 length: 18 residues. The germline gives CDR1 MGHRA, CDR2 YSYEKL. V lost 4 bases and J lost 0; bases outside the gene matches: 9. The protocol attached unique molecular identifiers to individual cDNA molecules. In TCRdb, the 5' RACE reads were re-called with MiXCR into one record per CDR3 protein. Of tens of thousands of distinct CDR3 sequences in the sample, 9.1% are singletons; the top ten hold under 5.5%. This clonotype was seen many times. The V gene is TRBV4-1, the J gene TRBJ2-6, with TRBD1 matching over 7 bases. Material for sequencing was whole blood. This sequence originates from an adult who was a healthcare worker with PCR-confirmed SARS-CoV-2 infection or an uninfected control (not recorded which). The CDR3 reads CASSPPGTVSSGANVLTF. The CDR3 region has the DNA TGCGCCAGCAGCCCCCCGGGGACAGTCAGCTCTGGGGCCAACGTCCTGACTTTC.